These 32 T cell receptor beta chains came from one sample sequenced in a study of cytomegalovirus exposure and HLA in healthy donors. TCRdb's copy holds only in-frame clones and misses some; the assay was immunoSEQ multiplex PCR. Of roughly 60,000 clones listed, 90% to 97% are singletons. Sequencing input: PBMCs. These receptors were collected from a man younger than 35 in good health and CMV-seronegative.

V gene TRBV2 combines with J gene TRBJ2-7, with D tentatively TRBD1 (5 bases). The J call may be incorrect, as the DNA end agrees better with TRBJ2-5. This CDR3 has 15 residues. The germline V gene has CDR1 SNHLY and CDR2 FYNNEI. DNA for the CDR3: TGTGCCAGCAGTGAGTTGTCAGGGATTTTGGAGACCCAGTACTTC. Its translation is CASSELSGILETQYF.

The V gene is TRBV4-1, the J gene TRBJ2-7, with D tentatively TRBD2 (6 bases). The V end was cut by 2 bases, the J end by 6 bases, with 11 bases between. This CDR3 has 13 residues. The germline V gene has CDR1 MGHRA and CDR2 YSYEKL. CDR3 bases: TGCGCCAGCAGCCAATTACTAGCAGGCGAGCAGTACTTC. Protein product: CASSQLLAGEQYF.

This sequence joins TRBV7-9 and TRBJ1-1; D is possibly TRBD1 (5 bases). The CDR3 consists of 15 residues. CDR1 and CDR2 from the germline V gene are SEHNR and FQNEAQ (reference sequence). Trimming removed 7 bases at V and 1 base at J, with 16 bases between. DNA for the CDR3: TGTGCCAGCATCCTCGGAGGGACGGCGAACACTGAAGCTTTCTTT. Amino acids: CASILGGTANTEAFF.

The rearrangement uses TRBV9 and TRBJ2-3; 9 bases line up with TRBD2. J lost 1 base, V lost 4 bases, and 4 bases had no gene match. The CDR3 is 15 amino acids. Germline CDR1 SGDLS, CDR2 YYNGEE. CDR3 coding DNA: TGTGCCAGCAGCCTTAGCGGGAGTGGCACAGATACGCAGTATTTT. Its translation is CASSLSGSGTDTQYF.

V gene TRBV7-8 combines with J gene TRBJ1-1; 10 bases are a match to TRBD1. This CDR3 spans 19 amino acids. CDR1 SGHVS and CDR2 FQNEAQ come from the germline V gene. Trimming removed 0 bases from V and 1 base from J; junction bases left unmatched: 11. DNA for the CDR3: TGTGCCAGCAGCTTAGCAAGACAGGGGGCAGGACTGGAGAACACTGAAGCTTTCTTT. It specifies CASSLARQGAGLENTEAFF.

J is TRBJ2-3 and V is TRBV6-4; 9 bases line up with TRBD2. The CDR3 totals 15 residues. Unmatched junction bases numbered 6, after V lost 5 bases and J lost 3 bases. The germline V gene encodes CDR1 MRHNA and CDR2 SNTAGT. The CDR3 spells CASSISGRATDTQYF. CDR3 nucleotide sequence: TGTGCCAGCAGTATTAGCGGGAGAGCGACAGATACGCAGTATTTT.

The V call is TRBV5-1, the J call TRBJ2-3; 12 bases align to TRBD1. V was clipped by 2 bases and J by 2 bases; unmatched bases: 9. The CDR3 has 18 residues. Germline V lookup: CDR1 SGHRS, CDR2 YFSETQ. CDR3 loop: CASSFGTGGAKLTDTQYF. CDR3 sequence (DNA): TGCGCCAGCAGCTTTGGGACAGGGGGCGCGAAACTCACAGATACGCAGTATTTT. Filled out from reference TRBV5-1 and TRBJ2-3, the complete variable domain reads KAGVTQTPRYLIKTRGQQVTLSCSPISGHRSVSWYQQTPGQGLQFLFEYFSETQRNKGNFPGRFSGRQFSNSRSEMNVSTLELGDSALYLCASSFGTGGAKLTDTQYFGPGTRLTVL.

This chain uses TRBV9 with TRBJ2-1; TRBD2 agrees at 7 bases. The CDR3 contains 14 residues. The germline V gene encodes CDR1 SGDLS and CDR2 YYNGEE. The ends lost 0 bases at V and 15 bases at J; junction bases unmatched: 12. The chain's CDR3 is CASSVEDGGSWVFF. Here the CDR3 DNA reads TGTGCCAGCAGCGTAGAGGACGGCGGGAGCTGGGTGTTCTTC.

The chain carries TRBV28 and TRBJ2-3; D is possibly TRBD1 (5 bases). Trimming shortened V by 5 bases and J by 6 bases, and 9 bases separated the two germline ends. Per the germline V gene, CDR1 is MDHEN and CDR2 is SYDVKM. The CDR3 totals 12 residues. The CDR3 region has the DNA TGTGCCAGCAGTGAGAAGGGGGATACGCAGTATTTT. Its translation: CASSEKGDTQYF. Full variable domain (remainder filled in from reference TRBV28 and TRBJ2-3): DVKVTQSSRYLVKRTGEKVFLECVQDMDHENMFWYRQDPGLGLRLIYFSYDVKMKEKGDIPEGYSVSREKKERFSLILESASTNQTSMYLCASSEKGDTQYFGPGTRLTVL.

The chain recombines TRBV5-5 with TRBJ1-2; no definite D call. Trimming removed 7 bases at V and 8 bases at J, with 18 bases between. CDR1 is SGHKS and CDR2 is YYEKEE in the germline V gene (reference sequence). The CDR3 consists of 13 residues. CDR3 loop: CASGQGPQLGYTF. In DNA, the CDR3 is TGTGCCAGCGGGCAAGGCCCGCAGTTAGGCTACACCTTC.

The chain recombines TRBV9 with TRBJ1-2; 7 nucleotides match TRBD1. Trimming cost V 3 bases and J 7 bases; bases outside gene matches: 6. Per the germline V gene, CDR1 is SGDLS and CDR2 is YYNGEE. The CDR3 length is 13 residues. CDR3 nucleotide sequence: TGTGCCAGCAGCGGCCAGGGGGTTCGTGGCTACACCTTC. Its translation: CASSGQGVRGYTF.

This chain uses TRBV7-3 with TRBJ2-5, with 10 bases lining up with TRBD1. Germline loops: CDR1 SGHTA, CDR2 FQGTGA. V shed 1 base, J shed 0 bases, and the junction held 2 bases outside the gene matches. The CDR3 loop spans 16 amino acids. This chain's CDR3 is CASSLKGQGHQETQYF. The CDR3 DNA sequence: TGTGCCAGCAGCTTAAAGGGACAGGGGCACCAAGAGACCCAGTACTTC. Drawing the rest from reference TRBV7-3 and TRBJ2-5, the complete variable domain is GAGVSQTPSNKVTEKGKYVELRCDPISGHTALYWYRQSLGQGPEFLIYFQGTGAADDSGLPNDRFFAVRPEGSVSTLKIQRTERGDSAVYLCASSLKGQGHQETQYFGPGTRLLVL.

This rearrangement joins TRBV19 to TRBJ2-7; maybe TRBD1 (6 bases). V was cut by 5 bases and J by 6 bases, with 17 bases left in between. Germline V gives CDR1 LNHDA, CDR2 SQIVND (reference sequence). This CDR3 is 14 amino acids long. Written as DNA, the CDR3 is TGTGCCAGTAGTTCACGCCTAGGGGGTCCCGAGCAGTACTTC. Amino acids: CASSSRLGGPEQYF.

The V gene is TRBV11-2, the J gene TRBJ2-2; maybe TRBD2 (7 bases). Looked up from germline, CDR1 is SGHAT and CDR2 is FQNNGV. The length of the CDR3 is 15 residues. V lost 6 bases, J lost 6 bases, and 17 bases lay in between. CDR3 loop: CASRLGRGGAGELFF. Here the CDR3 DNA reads TGTGCCAGCAGGTTGGGGCGCGGGGGCGCCGGGGAGCTGTTTTTT.

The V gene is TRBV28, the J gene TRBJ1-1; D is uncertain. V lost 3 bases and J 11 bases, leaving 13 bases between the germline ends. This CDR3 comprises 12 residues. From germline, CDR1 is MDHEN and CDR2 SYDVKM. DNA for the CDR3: TGTGCCAGCAGTTTGGTAGGCGACGGGGCTTTCTTT. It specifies CASSLVGDGAFF. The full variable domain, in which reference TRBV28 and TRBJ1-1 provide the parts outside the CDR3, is DVKVTQSSRYLVKRTGEKVFLECVQDMDHENMFWYRQDPGLGLRLIYFSYDVKMKEKGDIPEGYSVSREKKERFSLILESASTNQTSMYLCASSLVGDGAFFGQGTRLTVV.

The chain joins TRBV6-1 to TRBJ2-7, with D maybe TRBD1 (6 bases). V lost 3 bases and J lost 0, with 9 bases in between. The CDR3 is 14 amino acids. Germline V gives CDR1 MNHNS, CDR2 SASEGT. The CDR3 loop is CASSDKTGSYEQYF. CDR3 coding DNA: TGTGCCAGCAGTGATAAGACAGGCTCCTACGAGCAGTACTTC.

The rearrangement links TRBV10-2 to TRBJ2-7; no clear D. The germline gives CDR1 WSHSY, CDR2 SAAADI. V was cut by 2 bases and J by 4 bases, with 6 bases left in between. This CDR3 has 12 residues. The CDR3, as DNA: TGCGCCAGCAGTGAGGTTCCGTACGAGCAGTACTTC. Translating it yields CASSEVPYEQYF.

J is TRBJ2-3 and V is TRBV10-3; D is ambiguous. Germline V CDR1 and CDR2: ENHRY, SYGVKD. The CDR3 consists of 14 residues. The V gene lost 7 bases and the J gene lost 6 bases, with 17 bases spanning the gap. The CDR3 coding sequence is TGTGCCATCAAGCCCGGAGCCCTCGCTGATACGCAGTATTTT. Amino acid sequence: CAIKPGALADTQYF.

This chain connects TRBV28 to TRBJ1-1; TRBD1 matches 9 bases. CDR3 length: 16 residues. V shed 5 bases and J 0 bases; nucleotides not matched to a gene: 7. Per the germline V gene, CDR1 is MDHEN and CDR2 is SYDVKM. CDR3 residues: CASSLRTGDVNTEAFF. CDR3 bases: TGTGCCAGCAGTCTCCGGACAGGGGATGTGAACACTGAAGCTTTCTTT.

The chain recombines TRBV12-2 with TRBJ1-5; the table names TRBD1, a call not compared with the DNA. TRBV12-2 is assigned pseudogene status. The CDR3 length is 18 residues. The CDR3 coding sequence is TGTGCAAGTCGCTCATCTAACGGGACACCAAGTAACAATCAGCCCCAGCATTTT. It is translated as CASRSSNGTPSNNQPQHF.

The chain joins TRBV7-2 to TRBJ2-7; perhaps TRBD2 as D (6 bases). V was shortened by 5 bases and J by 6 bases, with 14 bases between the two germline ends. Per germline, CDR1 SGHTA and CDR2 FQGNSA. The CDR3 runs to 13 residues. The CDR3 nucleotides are TGTGCCAGCAGCATGAAACCGGGACTCGAGCAGTACTTC. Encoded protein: CASSMKPGLEQYF.

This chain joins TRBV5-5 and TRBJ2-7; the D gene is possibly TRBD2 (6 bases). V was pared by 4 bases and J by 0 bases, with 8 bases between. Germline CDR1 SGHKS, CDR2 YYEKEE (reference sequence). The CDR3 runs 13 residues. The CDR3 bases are TGTGCCAGCAGCCCGGGACTCTCCTACGAGCAGTACTTC. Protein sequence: CASSPGLSYEQYF.

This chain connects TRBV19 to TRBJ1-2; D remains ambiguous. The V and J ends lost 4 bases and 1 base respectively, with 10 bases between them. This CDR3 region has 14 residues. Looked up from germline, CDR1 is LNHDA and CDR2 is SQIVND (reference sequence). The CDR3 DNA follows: TGTGCCAGTAGTACCCCTCGGGGTAACTATGGCTACACCTTC. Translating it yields CASSTPRGNYGYTF.

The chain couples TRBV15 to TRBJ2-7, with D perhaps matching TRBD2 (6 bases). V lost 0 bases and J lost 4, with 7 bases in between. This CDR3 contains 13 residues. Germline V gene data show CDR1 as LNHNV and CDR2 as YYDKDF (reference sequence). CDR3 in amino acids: CATSREGTYEQYF. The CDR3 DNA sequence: TGTGCCACCAGCAGAGAGGGGACTTACGAGCAGTACTTC.

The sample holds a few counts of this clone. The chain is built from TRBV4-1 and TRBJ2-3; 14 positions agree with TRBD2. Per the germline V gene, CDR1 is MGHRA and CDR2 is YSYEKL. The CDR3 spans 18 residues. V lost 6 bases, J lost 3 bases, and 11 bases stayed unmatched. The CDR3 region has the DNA TGCGCCAGCAGAACAGGACTAGCGGGAGGACGCAGGACAGATACGCAGTATTTT. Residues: CASRTGLAGGRRTDTQYF.

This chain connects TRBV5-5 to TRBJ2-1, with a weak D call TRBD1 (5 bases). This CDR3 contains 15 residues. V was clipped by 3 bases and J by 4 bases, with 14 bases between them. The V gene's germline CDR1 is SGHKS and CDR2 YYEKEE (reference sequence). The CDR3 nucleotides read TGTGCCAGCAGCTCGGTCGGGCAGGGTTACAATGAGCAGTTCTTC. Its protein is CASSSVGQGYNEQFF.

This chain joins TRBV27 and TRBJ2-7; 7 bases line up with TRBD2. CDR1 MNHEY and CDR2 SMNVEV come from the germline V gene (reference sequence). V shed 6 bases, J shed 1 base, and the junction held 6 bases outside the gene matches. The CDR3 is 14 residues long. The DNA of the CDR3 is TGTGCCAGCAGCCGGGGGGATAGGTCCTACGAGCAGTACTTC. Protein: CASSRGDRSYEQYF.

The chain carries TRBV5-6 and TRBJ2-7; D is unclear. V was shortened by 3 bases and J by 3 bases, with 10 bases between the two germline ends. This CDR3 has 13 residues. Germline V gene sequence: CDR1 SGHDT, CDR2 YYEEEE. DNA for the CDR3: TGTGCCAGCAGCTCGTTACAGCTCTACGAGCAGTACTTC. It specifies CASSSLQLYEQYF.

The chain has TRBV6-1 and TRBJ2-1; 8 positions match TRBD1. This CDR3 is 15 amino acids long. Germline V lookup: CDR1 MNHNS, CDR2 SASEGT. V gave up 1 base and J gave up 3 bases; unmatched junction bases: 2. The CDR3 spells CASSEEGTGYNEQFF. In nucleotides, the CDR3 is TGTGCCAGCAGTGAAGAAGGGACAGGCTACAATGAGCAGTTCTTC.

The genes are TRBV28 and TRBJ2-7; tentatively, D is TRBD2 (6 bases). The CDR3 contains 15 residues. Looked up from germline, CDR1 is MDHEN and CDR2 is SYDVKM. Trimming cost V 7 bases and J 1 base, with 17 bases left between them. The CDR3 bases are TGTGCCAGCAAATTGACGGGAGATCTTTCCTACGAGCAGTACTTC. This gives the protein CASKLTGDLSYEQYF. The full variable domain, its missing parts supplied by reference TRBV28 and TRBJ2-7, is DVKVTQSSRYLVKRTGEKVFLECVQDMDHENMFWYRQDPGLGLRLIYFSYDVKMKEKGDIPEGYSVSREKKERFSLILESASTNQTSMYLCASKLTGDLSYEQYFGPGTRLTVT.

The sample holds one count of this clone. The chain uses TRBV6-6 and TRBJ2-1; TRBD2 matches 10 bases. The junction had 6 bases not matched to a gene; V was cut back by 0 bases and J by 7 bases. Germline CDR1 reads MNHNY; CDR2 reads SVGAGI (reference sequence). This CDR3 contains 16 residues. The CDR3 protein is CASSYSRLAGENEQFF. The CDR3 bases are TGTGCCAGCAGTTACTCGAGGCTAGCGGGAGAGAATGAGCAGTTCTTC.

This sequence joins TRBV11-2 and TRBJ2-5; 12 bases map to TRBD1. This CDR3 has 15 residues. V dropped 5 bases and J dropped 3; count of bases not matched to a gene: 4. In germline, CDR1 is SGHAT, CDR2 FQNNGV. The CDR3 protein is CASSPGQGAEETQYF. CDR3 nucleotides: TGTGCCAGCAGCCCGGGACAGGGGGCGGAAGAGACCCAGTACTTC.